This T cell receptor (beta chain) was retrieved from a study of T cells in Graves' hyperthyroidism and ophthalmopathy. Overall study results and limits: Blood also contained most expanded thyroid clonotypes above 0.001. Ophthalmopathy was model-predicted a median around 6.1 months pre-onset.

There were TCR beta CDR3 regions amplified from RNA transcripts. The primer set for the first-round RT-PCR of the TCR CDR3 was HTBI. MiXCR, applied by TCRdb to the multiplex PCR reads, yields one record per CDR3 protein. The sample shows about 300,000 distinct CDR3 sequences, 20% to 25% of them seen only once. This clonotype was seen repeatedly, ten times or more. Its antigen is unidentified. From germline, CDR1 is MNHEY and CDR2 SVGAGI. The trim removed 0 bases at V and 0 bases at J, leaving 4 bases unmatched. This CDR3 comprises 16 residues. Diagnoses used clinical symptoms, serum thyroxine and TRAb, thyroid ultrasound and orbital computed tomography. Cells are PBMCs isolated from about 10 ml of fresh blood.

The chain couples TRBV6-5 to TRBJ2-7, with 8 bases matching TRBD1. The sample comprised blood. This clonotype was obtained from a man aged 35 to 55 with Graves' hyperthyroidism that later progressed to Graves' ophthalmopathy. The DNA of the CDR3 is TGTGCCAGCAGTTACTCCCGGACAGGGACCTCCTACGAGCAGTACTTC. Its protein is CASSYSRTGTSYEQYF.